One and the same sample provided the 2 T cell receptor beta chains below, sequenced in a study of beta chain bispecific antibodies for T cell cancers. Study outcomes and limitations: Most targeted TRBV signal came from the leukemia cell line cells, not normal T cells.

Either OKT3 anti-CD3 antibody or CD3/CD28 beads expanded T cells from blood mononuclear cells over 3 days. TCRdb reprocessed the 5' RACE reads via MiXCR and lists one record per CDR3 protein. Among 15,000 to 20,000 distinct CDR3 sequences listed, over 2% were seen once. No antigen is known for these receptors. The source material was healthy donor T cells cultured with leukemia cells. The receptors were gathered from a human donor in good health. Some clones in this sample may be carry-over from other donors' samples.

This clonotype is medium-sized. This sequence joins TRBV27 and TRBJ2-7; TRBD1 is a possible D gene (5 bases). Germline CDR1 and CDR2: MNHEY and SMNVEV (reference sequence). V lost 9 bases and J lost 3, with 15 bases in between. This CDR3 spans 13 amino acids. The CDR3 reads CASPGLVLYEQYF. CDR3 nucleotides: TGTGCCAGTCCAGGGCTAGTACTCTACGAGCAGTACTTC.

This clonotype was seen at least ten times. This chain joins TRBV19 and TRBJ2-1; D ambiguous. Germline V gives CDR1 LNHDA, CDR2 SQIVND (reference sequence). Trimming removed 3 bases from V and 9 bases from J, with 18 bases in between. This CDR3 has 15 amino acids. The CDR3 nucleotides read TGTGCCAGTAGTATGGATGAGACCCTATTTAGTGAGCAGTTCTTC. As protein: CASSMDETLFSEQFF.